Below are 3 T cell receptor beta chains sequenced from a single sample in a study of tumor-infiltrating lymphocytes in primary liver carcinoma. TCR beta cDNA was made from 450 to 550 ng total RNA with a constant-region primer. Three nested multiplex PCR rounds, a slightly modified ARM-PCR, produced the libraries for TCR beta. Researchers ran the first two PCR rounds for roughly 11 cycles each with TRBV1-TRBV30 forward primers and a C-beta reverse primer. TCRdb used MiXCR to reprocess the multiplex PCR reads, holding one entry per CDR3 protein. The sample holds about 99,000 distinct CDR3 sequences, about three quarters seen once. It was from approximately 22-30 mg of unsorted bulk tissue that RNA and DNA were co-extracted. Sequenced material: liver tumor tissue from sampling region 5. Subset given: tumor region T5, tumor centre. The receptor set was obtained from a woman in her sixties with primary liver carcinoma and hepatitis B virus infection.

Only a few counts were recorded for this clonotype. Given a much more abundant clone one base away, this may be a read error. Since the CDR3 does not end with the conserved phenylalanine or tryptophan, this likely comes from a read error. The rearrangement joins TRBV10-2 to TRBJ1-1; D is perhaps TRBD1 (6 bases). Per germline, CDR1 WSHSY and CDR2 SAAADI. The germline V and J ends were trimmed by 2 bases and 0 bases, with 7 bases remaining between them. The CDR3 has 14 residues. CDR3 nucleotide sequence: TGCGCCAGCAGTGAGCAGGGGATGAACACTGAAGCTTTCCTT. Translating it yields CASSEQGMNTEAFL.

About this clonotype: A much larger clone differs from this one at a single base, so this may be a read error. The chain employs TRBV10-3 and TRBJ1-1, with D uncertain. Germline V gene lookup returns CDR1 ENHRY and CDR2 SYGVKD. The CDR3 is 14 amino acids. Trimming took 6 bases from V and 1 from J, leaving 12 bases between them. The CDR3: CAIRGISTNTEAFF. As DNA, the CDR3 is TGTGCCATCAGGGGGATCTCTACGAACACTGAAGCTTTCTTT.

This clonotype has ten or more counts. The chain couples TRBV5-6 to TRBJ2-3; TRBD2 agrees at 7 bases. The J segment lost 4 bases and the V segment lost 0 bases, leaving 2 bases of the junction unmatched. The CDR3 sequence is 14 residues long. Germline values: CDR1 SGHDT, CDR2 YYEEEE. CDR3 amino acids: CASSLEGGADTQYF. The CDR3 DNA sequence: TGTGCCAGCAGCTTGGAGGGAGGGGCAGATACGCAGTATTTT.